The source of this T cell receptor beta chain is a study of PD-L1 blockade in urothelial cancer. This CDR3 is 19 amino acids long. Germline-derived CDR1 and CDR2 are SGHVS and FNYEAQ. The V and J ends lost 4 bases and 2 bases, in that order; junction bases with no gene match: 12. Produced via immunoSEQ multiplex PCR; TCRdb's table is partial and in-frame only. In the table there are 90,000 to 120,000 clones, roughly nine tenths of which are singletons. This specimen consisted of PBMCs, obtained around atezolizumab (anti-PD-L1) treatment. This chain connects TRBV7-6 to TRBJ2-7; 15 bases line up with TRBD2. The source of this sequence is an elderly woman with urothelial cancer. CDR3 sequence: CASSWSGLAGGPLPYEQYF. The CDR3 coding sequence is TGTGCCAGCAGCTGGTCAGGACTAGCGGGAGGGCCACTCCCCTACGAGCAGTACTTC.